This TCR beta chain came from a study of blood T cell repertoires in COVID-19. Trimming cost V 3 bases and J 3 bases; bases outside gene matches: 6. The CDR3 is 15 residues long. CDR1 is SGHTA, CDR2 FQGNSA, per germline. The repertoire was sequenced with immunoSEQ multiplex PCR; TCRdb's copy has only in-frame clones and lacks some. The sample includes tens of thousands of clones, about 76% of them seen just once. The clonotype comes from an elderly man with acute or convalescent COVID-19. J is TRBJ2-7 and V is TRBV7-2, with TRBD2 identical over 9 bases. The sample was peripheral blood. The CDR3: CASSLGLADLYEQYF. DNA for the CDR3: TGTGCCAGCAGCTTGGGACTAGCCGATCTCTACGAGCAGTACTTC.